The clone carrying this TCR beta chain appeared a few times. This same CDR3 is encoded by further DNA sequences in the sample. Method: immunoSEQ multiplex PCR; TCRdb's copy keeps in-frame clones and lacks some. This table holds about 980,000 clones, 76% found once. There are 14 residues in the CDR3. Trimming took 0 bases from V and 1 from J, leaving 7 bases between them. CDR1 SGHRS and CDR2 YFSETQ come from the germline V gene. The data were obtained in a study of shared clonotypes between healthy human individuals. Source material: memory CD4+ T cells sorted from blood. Subset given: CD45RA-negative fraction. The sequence derives from a man aged 18 to 29 in good health. This chain uses TRBV5-1 with TRBJ1-1; D unclear. CDR3 sequence reads: CASSLGPSNTEAFF. CDR3 nucleotides: TGCGCCAGCAGCTTGGGCCCATCGAACACTGAAGCTTTCTTT.